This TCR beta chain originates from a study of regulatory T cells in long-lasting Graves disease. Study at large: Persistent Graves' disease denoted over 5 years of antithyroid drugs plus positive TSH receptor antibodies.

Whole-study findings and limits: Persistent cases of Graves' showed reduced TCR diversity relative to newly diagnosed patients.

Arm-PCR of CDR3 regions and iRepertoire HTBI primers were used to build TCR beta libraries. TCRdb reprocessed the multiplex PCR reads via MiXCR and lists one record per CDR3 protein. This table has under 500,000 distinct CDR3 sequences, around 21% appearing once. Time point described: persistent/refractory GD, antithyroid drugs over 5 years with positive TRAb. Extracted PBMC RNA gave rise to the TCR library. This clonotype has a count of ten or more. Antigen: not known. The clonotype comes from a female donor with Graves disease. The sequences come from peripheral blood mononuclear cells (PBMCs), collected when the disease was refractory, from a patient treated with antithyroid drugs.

The DNA of the CDR3 is TGTGCCAGCAGCCTTGCGGGAGGGTACACCGGGGAGCTGTTTTTT. Its translation: CASSLAGGYTGELFF. V gene TRBV7-9 combines with J gene TRBJ2-2, with 9 positions matching TRBD2. The CDR3 spans 15 residues. CDR1 and CDR2 from the germline V gene are SEHNR and FQNEAQ (reference sequence). V was clipped by 5 bases and J by 3 bases; unmatched bases: 4.